This TCR beta chain was obtained from a study of shared clonotypes between healthy human individuals. Findings and caveats of the study: Although depth was large, rarefaction showed that sequencing of the sorted subsets was incomplete.

Sequencing was performed with immunoSEQ multiplex PCR; in TCRdb, only in-frame clones are kept and a portion is missing. In the table there are more than 600,000 clones, under 95% of which are singletons. Concerning this clone: Its antigen is undetermined.

As defined, naive CD8 cells were CD45RO-negative and positively selected for CCR7, with terminally differentiated effector memory CD45RA+ cells excluded. Nashville, Tennessee was home to all donors, who were Caucasian adults. Trimming left V 4 bases short and J 0 bases short, with 13 bases between. Germline-derived CDR1 and CDR2 are MDHEN and SYDVKM. The CDR3 sequence is 15 residues long. The TCR originated in a man aged 25-45 years in good health. This sequence joins TRBV28 and TRBJ2-7; tentatively, D is TRBD1 (7 bases). Sequencing used naive CD8+ T cells sorted from blood. This CDR3 reads CASSSPQGGSYEQYF. The CDR3 DNA is TGTGCCAGCAGTTCCCCCCAGGGGGGCTCCTACGAGCAGTACTTC. Full variable domain (outside the CDR3, taken from reference TRBV28 and TRBJ2-7): DVKVTQSSRYLVKRTGEKVFLECVQDMDHENMFWYRQDPGLGLRLIYFSYDVKMKEKGDIPEGYSVSREKKERFSLILESASTNQTSMYLCASSSPQGGSYEQYFGPGTRLTVT.